Below, 26 T cell receptor beta chains from the same sample are listed, as sequenced in a study of cytomegalovirus exposure and HLA in healthy donors. PCR used 60 Vbeta primers and 13 Jbeta primers. Libraries were prepared by immunoSEQ multiplex PCR; TCRdb keeps only in-frame clonotypes and omits some of them. The sample carries 150,000 to 200,000 clones, 80% recorded once. Input material: PBMCs. The receptors stem from a man between 25 and 39 years old in good health and CMV-seronegative.

The J gene is TRBJ1-1, the V gene TRBV7-8, with D unresolved. V dropped 5 bases and J dropped 0 bases, with 13 bases sitting between them. The CDR3 length is 15 residues. Looked up from germline, CDR1 is SGHVS and CDR2 is FQNEAQ. In nucleotides, the CDR3 is TGTGCCAGCAGCCCTCCCCCCGGGGTGAACACTGAAGCTTTCTTT. It encodes CASSPPPGVNTEAFF. The variable domain in full, completed from reference TRBV7-8 and TRBJ1-1, reads GAGVSQSPRYKVAKRGQDVALRCDPISGHVSLFWYQQALGQGPEFLTYFQNEAQLDKSGLPSDRFFAERPEGSVSTLKIQRTQQEDSAVYLCASSPPPGVNTEAFFGQGTRLTVV.

The sample holds a few counts of this clone. V gene TRBV5-4 combines with J gene TRBJ2-1; the D gene is possibly TRBD2 (5 bases). Germline CDR1 reads SGHNT; CDR2 reads YYREEE (reference sequence). The CDR3 has 16 residues. V was shortened by 1 base and J by 0 bases, with 11 bases between the two germline ends. DNA of the CDR3: TGTGCCAGCAGCTTGAACAGCGGAAGCTCCTACAATGAGCAGTTCTTC. It encodes CASSLNSGSSYNEQFF.

The chain carries TRBV28 and TRBJ1-5; 8 nucleotides align to TRBD1. In germline, CDR1 is MDHEN, CDR2 SYDVKM. The V gene end was trimmed by 4 bases and the J gene end by 4 bases; junction bases not matched to a gene: 3. The CDR3 spans 14 residues. The CDR3 region is CASSWTGSNQPQHF. In DNA, the CDR3 is TGTGCCAGCAGTTGGACAGGGAGTAATCAGCCCCAGCATTTT.

This chain links TRBV5-1 with TRBJ2-1; TRBD1 aligns across 8 bases. Germline V gene lookup returns CDR1 SGHRS and CDR2 YFSETQ. The CDR3 totals 16 residues. V dropped 4 bases and J dropped 9; count of bases not matched to a gene: 15. The CDR3 DNA follows: TGCGCCAGCAGCCCGTCTGCAGGGGGCATATATGGTGAGCAGTTCTTC. It encodes CASSPSAGGIYGEQFF. The full variable domain, with the rest looked up from reference TRBV5-1 and TRBJ2-1, is KAGVTQTPRYLIKTRGQQVTLSCSPISGHRSVSWYQQTPGQGLQFLFEYFSETQRNKGNFPGRFSGRQFSNSRSEMNVSTLELGDSALYLCASSPSAGGIYGEQFFGPGTRLTVL.

This clone was recorded a few times. The CDR3 DNA follows: TGTGCCAGCAGCTCAACAGGGGGGTCCGGGGAGCTGTTTTTT. Its protein product is CASSSTGGSGELFF. The chain joins TRBV6-5 to TRBJ2-2; 8 bases map to TRBD1. This CDR3 contains 14 residues. Germline V CDR1 and CDR2: MNHEY, SVGAGI. Trimming removed 6 bases from V and 6 bases from J; junction bases left unmatched: 6.

CDR3 sequence: CTSTGGQGCENIQYF. The DNA for the CDR3 is TGCACCAGCACGGGGGGACAGGGGTGCGAAAACATTCAGTACTTC. J is TRBJ2-4 and V is TRBV1; the table's D call of TRBD1 was not tested on the DNA. TRBV1 is labeled a pseudogene. The CDR3 contains 15 residues.

A single count supports this clone. V usage is TRBV19 and J usage is TRBJ1-2; 8 nucleotides align to TRBD1. In germline, CDR1 is LNHDA, CDR2 SQIVND (reference sequence). J gave up 9 bases and V 5 bases, and 11 bases lay outside the gene matches. The CDR3 sequence is 14 residues long. CDR3: CASSVSGTGVSYTF. CDR3 DNA sequence: TGTGCCAGTAGTGTCTCCGGGACAGGCGTGAGCTACACCTTC.

This chain joins TRBV19 and TRBJ1-5, with a tentative D call TRBD1 (6 bases). CDR3 length: 18 residues. Germline V gene sequence: CDR1 LNHDA, CDR2 SQIVND (reference sequence). V lost 7 bases to trimming and J lost 2 bases, with 24 bases between them. CDR3 sequence: CASTNNLAGARGNQPQHF. Here the CDR3 DNA reads TGTGCCAGTACTAACAATCTTGCGGGGGCGCGGGGCAATCAGCCCCAGCATTTT.

This clone was observed a handful of times. V usage is TRBV27 and J usage is TRBJ1-5, with 9 bases identical to TRBD1. Germline values: CDR1 MNHEY, CDR2 SMNVEV (reference sequence). The CDR3 is made up of 14 amino acids. V lost 6 bases and J lost 4; bases outside the gene matches: 4. The CDR3 here is CASSRQGGNQPQHF. CDR3 DNA: TGTGCCAGCAGCCGACAGGGGGGAAATCAGCCCCAGCATTTT.

This rearrangement joins TRBV25-1 to TRBJ2-7; the D is unclear. The CDR3 is made up of 16 amino acids. Germline V CDR1 and CDR2: MGHDK, SYGVNS. The V and J ends lost 1 base and 0 bases respectively, with 13 bases between them. The CDR3 region has the DNA TGTGCCAGCAGTGAATCGCCAGGCGAAGTCTCCTACGAGCAGTACTTC. Translating gives CASSESPGEVSYEQYF.

The chain uses TRBV6-1 and TRBJ2-3; a weak D match, TRBD2 (5 bases). Trimming cost V 3 bases and J 3 bases, with 7 bases left between them. The CDR3 is 13 residues long. CDR1 MNHNS and CDR2 SASEGT come from the germline V gene. The CDR3 reads CASSESGTDTQYF. DNA of the CDR3: TGTGCCAGCAGTGAGAGCGGAACAGATACGCAGTATTTT.

The V and J genes are TRBV30 and TRBJ2-2; TRBD2 agrees at 9 bases. Germline lookup yields CDR1 GTSNPN and CDR2 SVGIG (reference sequence). After removal of 7 bases from V and 5 bases from J, the junction contained 14 bases not matched to a gene. CDR3 length: 16 residues. CDR3 in amino acids: CASLGGSGRRTGELFF. As DNA, the CDR3 is TGTGCCTCCCTCGGAGGTAGCGGGAGACGAACCGGGGAGCTGTTTTTT. The full variable domain, completed using reference TRBV30 and TRBJ2-2, is SQTIHQWPATLVQPVGSPLSLECTVEGTSNPNLYWYRQAAGRGLQLLFYSVGIGQISSEVPQNLSASRPQDRQFILSSKKLLLSDSGFYLCASLGGSGRRTGELFFGEGSRLTVL.

This clone was picked up a small number of times. The rearrangement links TRBV7-8 to TRBJ1-1; D uncertain. Germline V CDR1 and CDR2: SGHVS, FQNEAQ. Trimming left V 2 bases short and J 2 bases short, with 9 bases between. CDR3 size: 14 residues. CDR3 bases: TGTGCCAGCAGCTTATACGAACTCAACACTGAAGCTTTCTTT. This gives the protein CASSLYELNTEAFF.

The chain has TRBV6-5 and TRBJ2-7, with TRBD1 as a possible D gene (6 bases). CDR1 MNHEY and CDR2 SVGAGI come from the germline V gene. The CDR3 extends over 16 amino acids. V lost 2 bases and J lost 4, with 18 bases in between. Written as DNA, the CDR3 is TGTGCCAGCAGTTACGGACAGTCCGCTCATGCTTACGAGCAGTACTTC. Its protein product is CASSYGQSAHAYEQYF.

This clone was detected only once. The V gene is TRBV30, the J gene TRBJ2-1; TRBD2 is a possible D gene (5 bases). This CDR3 has 11 amino acids. Germline CDR1 GTSNPN, CDR2 SVGIG (reference sequence). V lost 8 bases to trimming and J lost 6 bases, with 11 bases between them. The CDR3 DNA is TGTGCCACGAGGACTGCCAATGAGCAGTTCTTC. It codes for CATRTANEQFF.

This rearrangement joins TRBV4-3 to TRBJ1-5; no clear D. The germline V gene encodes CDR1 LGHNA and CDR2 YSLEER. V gave up 0 bases and J gave up 5 bases, with 5 bases separating them. CDR3 size: 13 residues. This CDR3 is CASSQDQYQPQHF. DNA for the CDR3: TGCGCCAGCAGCCAAGATCAGTATCAGCCCCAGCATTTT.

V and J are TRBV19 and TRBJ2-5; D may be TRBD2 (5 bases). There are 14 residues in the CDR3. The ends were cut back, 0 bases at V and 5 bases at J, with 10 bases in the middle. Germline CDR1 LNHDA, CDR2 SQIVND (reference sequence). The CDR3 coding sequence is TGTGCCAGTAGTATAGATAGAGGGTTGGAGACCCAGTACTTC. Its protein product is CASSIDRGLETQYF.

The table lists this clone with a few counts. The chain couples TRBV19 to TRBJ1-1, with D perhaps matching TRBD1 (6 bases). There are 14 residues in the CDR3. Trimming removed 5 bases from V and 1 base from J, with 11 bases in between. Germline V lookup: CDR1 LNHDA, CDR2 SQIVND (reference sequence). CDR3 residues: CASSQGRGNTEAFF. The DNA of the CDR3 is TGTGCCAGTAGTCAGGGGAGGGGGAACACTGAAGCTTTCTTT.

The chain links TRBV28 to TRBJ1-2; D is perhaps TRBD1 (5 bases). CDR3 length: 17 residues. Trimming stripped 1 base from V and 2 bases from J, with 17 bases between. Germline assignment: CDR1 MDHEN and CDR2 SYDVKM. CDR3 in amino acids: CASSLYSTEPGNYGYTF. The CDR3 bases are TGTGCCAGCAGTTTATATTCGACAGAGCCAGGGAACTATGGCTACACCTTC.

The rearrangement links TRBV28 to TRBJ1-2; 7 nucleotides line up with TRBD1. Germline lookup yields CDR1 MDHEN and CDR2 SYDVKM. The CDR3 sequence is 17 residues long. V lost 5 bases and J lost 4; bases outside the gene matches: 16. CDR3 bases: TGTGCCAGCAGTCGGACGGAGGGGGCAGGGTGGGGCTATGGCTACACCTTC. Amino acid sequence: CASSRTEGAGWGYGYTF.

In DNA form, the CDR3 reads TGTGCCTGGCGCACCGGGACTACGCAGTTCTTC. Its translation is CAWRTGTTQFF. V is TRBV30 and J is TRBJ2-1, with TRBD2 identical over 7 bases. Germline values: CDR1 GTSNPN, CDR2 SVGIG (reference sequence). CDR3 size: 11 residues. The V and J ends lost 5 bases and 12 bases, in that order; junction bases with no gene match: 7.

This clone showed up just a few times. V gene TRBV9 combines with J gene TRBJ1-1; D gene unclear. The germline gives CDR1 SGDLS, CDR2 YYNGEE. Trimming removed 0 bases from V and 3 bases from J, with 6 bases in between. This CDR3 comprises 13 residues. CDR3 coding DNA: TGTGCCAGCAGCGTAGACAGCTACACTGAAGCTTTCTTT. Amino acids: CASSVDSYTEAFF.

This chain connects TRBV5-4 to TRBJ1-2, with no clear D. Trimming cost V 4 bases and J 7 bases, with 14 bases left between them. This CDR3 has 13 amino acids. In germline, CDR1 is SGHNT, CDR2 YYREEE (reference sequence). The CDR3 DNA reads TGTGCCAGCAGCACCCGTGCCCGGTGTGGCTACACCTTC. Its translation: CASSTRARCGYTF.

J is TRBJ1-1 and V is TRBV6-1; D gene unclear. CDR3 length equals 13 residues. Germline V lookup: CDR1 MNHNS, CDR2 SASEGT. Deletions cut 4 bases from V and 3 bases from J, with 9 bases between. DNA for the CDR3: TGTGCCAGCAGTGCCCTCTCTTACACTGAAGCTTTCTTT. This codes for CASSALSYTEAFF.

This sequence joins TRBV25-1 and TRBJ1-4, with 8 bases identical to TRBD1. Germline CDR1 is MGHDK and CDR2 is SYGVNS. The CDR3 runs 16 residues. The junction had 10 bases not matched to a gene; V was cut back by 3 bases and J by 7 bases. The CDR3 sequence: CASSDARGRGREKLFF. For the CDR3, the DNA is TGTGCCAGCAGTGACGCCCGCGGCAGGGGGCGTGAAAAACTGTTTTTT.

The chain combines TRBV4-3 with TRBJ2-6, with D tentatively TRBD1 (6 bases). V was pared by 8 bases and J by 2 bases, with 10 bases between. From germline, CDR1 is LGHNA and CDR2 YSLEER. The CDR3 totals 14 residues. The CDR3 nucleotides read TGCGCCAGCGGCTACAGGGCTGGGGCCAACGTCCTGACTTTC. This encodes CASGYRAGANVLTF.